Shown below are 20 T cell receptor beta chains from a single sample sequenced in a study of CD8 T cells in ankylosing spondylitis. Study results and caveats: What appeared characteristic of ankylosing spondylitis blood was a TCR beta motif of eight or nine highly homologous variants.

Their target antigens are unknown. TCRdb fed the 5' RACE reads into MiXCR, producing one record per CDR3 protein. This table holds over 700,000 distinct CDR3 sequences, 19% found once. Sequenced: blood, either unsorted or a sorted T cell fraction (not recorded which). The receptor source for this set is a male donor with ankylosing spondylitis.

The CDR3 DNA reads TGTGCCAGCAGCGTACCGGGACAGGGACTTAAGCAGTACTTC. Its translation is CASSVPGQGLKQYF. The chain links TRBV11-1 to TRBJ2-7, with 9 bases fitting TRBD1. The germline CDR1 and CDR2 sequences are SGHAT and FQDESV (reference sequence). J was trimmed by 8 bases and V by 5 bases; bases with no gene match: 10. This CDR3 comprises 14 residues.

This clonotype turned up a few times. The rearrangement joins TRBV4-3 to TRBJ2-1; possible D gene TRBD1, 5 bases. V was trimmed by 5 bases and J by 9 bases, leaving 17 bases between them. The germline V gene encodes CDR1 LGHNA and CDR2 YSLEER. The CDR3 spans 14 residues. The CDR3 protein is CASSIRTAQGEQFF. The DNA of the CDR3 is TGCGCCAGCAGCATCCGGACGGCTCAGGGTGAGCAGTTCTTC.

This clonotype was seen a handful of times. The chain is built from TRBV28 and TRBJ1-6, with TRBD1 matching 9 bases. Germline lookup yields CDR1 MDHEN and CDR2 SYDVKM. The CDR3 sequence is 14 residues long. With V trimmed by 8 bases and J by 9 bases, 8 bases remained unmatched. The CDR3 DNA reads as TGTGCCAGCGGCCGTGGACAGGGGCCTTCACCCCTCCACTTT. Its translation is CASGRGQGPSPLHF. Supplemented by reference TRBV28 and TRBJ1-6, the full variable domain reads DVKVTQSSRYLVKRTGEKVFLECVQDMDHENMFWYRQDPGLGLRLIYFSYDVKMKEKGDIPEGYSVSREKKERFSLILESASTNQTSMYLCASGRGQGPSPLHFGNGTRLTVT.

There are a few counts of this clonotype. The V and J genes are TRBV4-2 and TRBJ2-1; 8 bases fit TRBD2. This CDR3 contains 16 residues. CDR1 LGHNA and CDR2 YNFKEQ come from the germline V gene. V dropped 5 bases and J dropped 4; count of bases not matched to a gene: 10. CDR3 DNA: TGTGCCAGCAGCGCGTACGGGGGGGCCGTTTACAATGAGCAGTTCTTC. Its translation is CASSAYGGAVYNEQFF.

The chain links TRBV12-3 or TRBV12-4 to TRBJ1-3; the D gene is possibly TRBD1 (5 bases). The CDR3 spans 16 residues. V lost 3 bases and J lost 3, with 15 bases in between. CDR3 protein: CASSFSGLGGGNTIYF. The CDR3 region has the DNA TGTGCCAGCAGTTTTTCAGGGTTGGGTGGTGGAAACACCATATATTTT.

This clonotype was recorded at least ten times. The chain links TRBV5-1 to TRBJ1-6, with 7 bases fitting TRBD1. The germline CDR1 and CDR2 sequences are SGHRS and YFSETQ. This CDR3 is 13 amino acids long. V was pared by 4 bases and J by 7 bases, with 2 bases of the junction left unmatched. CDR3: CASSRDSNSPLHF. CDR3 nucleotide sequence: TGCGCCAGCAGCCGGGACAGCAATTCACCCCTCCACTTT.

This clonotype appeared a few times. This chain uses TRBV5-1 with TRBJ1-2; D gene uncertain. Germline loops: CDR1 SGHRS, CDR2 YFSETQ. The germline V and J ends were trimmed by 6 bases and 7 bases, with 13 bases remaining between them. The CDR3 totals 12 residues. The CDR3 DNA sequence: TGCGCCAGCAACGACAACGCTCTTGGCTACACCTTC. This translates into CASNDNALGYTF.

In the case of this clonotype: This may be a read error: a much more frequent sequence differs by one nucleotide. The chain couples TRBV15 to TRBJ2-7; unclear D gene. The CDR3 consists of 14 residues. The germline gives CDR1 LNHNV, CDR2 YYDKDF (reference sequence). CDR3 sequence: CTTSREYSPYEQYF. The CDR3 region has the DNA TGTACCACCAGCAGAGAATACTCGCCCTACGAGCAGTACTTC. The full variable domain, its missing parts supplied by reference TRBV15 and TRBJ2-7, is DAMVIQNPRYQVTQFGKPVTLSCSQTLNHNVMYWYQQKSSQAPKLLFHYYDKDFNNEADTPDNFQSRRPNTSFCFLDIRSPGLGDTAMYLCTTSREYSPYEQYFGPGTRLTVT.

This chain uses TRBV21-1 with TRBJ2-1; the table's D call, TRBD1, was not checked against the DNA. TRBV21-1 is a known pseudogene. The length of the CDR3 is 15 residues. CDR3 amino acids: CASSNWGQPDNEQFF. The CDR3 coding sequence is TGTGCCAGCAGCAATTGGGGGCAGCCCGACAATGAGCAGTTCTTC.

There are a few counts of this clonotype. The chain combines TRBV7-8 with TRBJ1-5; no clear D. V was cut by 2 bases and J by 7 bases, with 12 bases left in between. CDR3 size: 14 residues. CDR1 and CDR2 (germline): SGHVS, FQNEAQ. The CDR3 loop reads CASSLLASGQPQHF. The DNA of the CDR3 is TGTGCCAGCAGCTTATTGGCATCGGGGCAGCCCCAGCATTTT.

The chain combines TRBV5-5 with TRBJ1-4; D is ambiguous. This CDR3 comprises 15 residues. Between the trimmed V and J ends, which lost 0 bases and 7 bases, there was a span of 13 bases. The germline gives CDR1 SGHKS, CDR2 YYEKEE (reference sequence). CDR3 in amino acids: CASSLADSGSEKLFF. DNA of the CDR3: TGTGCCAGCAGCTTGGCCGATTCTGGAAGTGAAAAACTGTTTTTT.

This CDR3 is CASSSRGLGTGELFF. The CDR3 coding sequence is TGTGCCAGCAGCTCCCGCGGGTTGGGCACCGGGGAGCTGTTTTTT. The V gene is TRBV11-3, the J gene TRBJ2-2; TRBD2 might be the D (5 bases). V was shortened by 4 bases and J by 4 bases, with 13 bases between the two germline ends. CDR1 is SGHNT and CDR2 is YENEEA in the germline V gene. The CDR3 has 15 residues. The full variable domain, rest sourced from reference TRBV11-3 and TRBJ2-2, is EAGVVQSPRYKIIEKKQPVAFWCNPISGHNTLYWYLQNLGQGPELLIRYENEEAVDDSQLPKDRFSAERLKGVDSTLKIQPAELGDSAVYLCASSSRGLGTGELFFGEGSRLTVL.

This clonotype was detected only a few times. The chain combines TRBV12-3 or TRBV12-4 with TRBJ1-1, with D tentatively TRBD1 (5 bases). This CDR3 has 13 residues. Trimming cost V 3 bases and J 5 bases, with 10 bases left between them. CDR3 sequence: CASSFLGETEAFF. CDR3 in DNA: TGTGCCAGCAGTTTCTTGGGGGAAACTGAAGCTTTCTTT.

This clonotype came up a few times. The rearrangement joins TRBV7-9 to TRBJ2-1; TRBD2 is a possible D gene (7 bases). The CDR3 is 15 residues long. Germline V CDR1 and CDR2: SEHNR, FQNEAQ (reference sequence). Trimming took off 3 bases at V and 7 bases at J, with 16 bases between the two ends. This CDR3 reads CASSFWGGPYNEQFF. CDR3 bases: TGTGCCAGCAGCTTTTGGGGGGGGCCATATAATGAGCAGTTCTTC.

This clonotype was seen a few times. The CDR3 DNA reads TGCAGCGCCGCGGGGCAGGGGGGGGCCTATGGCTACACCTTC. It codes for CSAAGQGGAYGYTF. The chain links TRBV29-1 to TRBJ1-2, with TRBD1 matching over 7 bases. Per germline, CDR1 SQVTM and CDR2 ANQGSEA. The CDR3 has 14 residues. The ends lost 7 bases at V and 4 bases at J; junction bases unmatched: 12.

The sample holds a few counts of this clonotype. The gene calls are TRBV4-1 and TRBJ2-1, with 13 bases fitting TRBD2. CDR3 length equals 15 residues. From germline, CDR1 is MGHRA and CDR2 YSYEKL. The J segment lost 8 bases and the V segment lost 5 bases, leaving 6 bases of the junction unmatched. Here the CDR3 reads CASSGLAGDEDEQFF. In nucleotides, the CDR3 is TGCGCCAGCAGCGGACTAGCGGGAGACGAGGATGAGCAGTTCTTC.

The V and J genes are TRBV27 and TRBJ1-1; TRBD1 matches at 9 bases. From germline, CDR1 is MNHEY and CDR2 SMNVEV (reference sequence). The length of the CDR3 is 18 residues. V trimming: 3 bases; J trimming: 4 bases; junction bases outside the gene matches: 15. CDR3 sequence reads: CASSLGPSGQGRGTEAFF. The CDR3, as DNA: TGTGCCAGCAGTTTGGGACCCTCGGGACAGGGTCGAGGCACTGAAGCTTTCTTT.

This clonotype was counted a few times. The chain couples TRBV7-2 to TRBJ2-1; 11 nucleotides line up with TRBD2. Trimming at V came to 5 bases and at J to 12 bases, leaving 15 bases not matched to a gene. Germline CDR1 is SGHTA and CDR2 is FQGNSA. The CDR3 loop spans 16 amino acids. The CDR3 is CASSPLPGLADPVQFF. As DNA, the CDR3 is TGTGCCAGCAGCCCACTCCCGGGACTAGCGGACCCAGTGCAGTTCTTC.

There are a few counts of this clonotype. CDR3 protein: CASSQDRAGAAGELFF. CDR3 bases: TGTGCCAGCAGCCAAGATCGTGCGGGAGCTGCTGGGGAGCTGTTTTTT. The chain links TRBV4-2 to TRBJ2-2, with TRBD2 identical over 7 bases. CDR1 is LGHNA and CDR2 is YNFKEQ in the germline V gene. V was clipped by 0 bases and J by 8 bases; unmatched bases: 9. The CDR3 loop spans 16 amino acids.

Only a few counts were recorded for this clonotype. The chain employs TRBV5-5 and TRBJ1-1, with D possibly TRBD1 on 6 matching bases. The V end lost 5 bases, the J end lost 0 bases, and 17 bases lay between the germline ends. This CDR3 has 16 amino acids. Germline CDR1 and CDR2: SGHKS and YYEKEE (reference sequence). CDR3 loop: CASRPRWGALNTEAFF. In DNA form, the CDR3 reads TGTGCCAGCAGGCCCAGATGGGGGGCTCTGAACACTGAAGCTTTCTTT.